This T cell receptor (beta chain) was identified in a study of blood T cells in healthy people across ages. This clonotype was seen more than once but under ten times. Through a sample-barcoded 5' primer and a J-beta primer mix, a second PCR was run for about 6 to 11 cycles. Per-sample output comprised a minimum of 2.5 million paired-end reads containing CDR3. TCRdb reprocessed the 5' RACE reads via MiXCR and lists one record per CDR3 protein. The sample lists approximately 690,000 distinct CDR3 sequences, 58% occurring once. The ends lost 1 base at V and 1 base at J; junction bases unmatched: 3. The CDR3 length is 15 residues. Each donor had approximately 10 milliliters of peripheral blood drawn.

This sequence was found in a man aged 60 to 69 in good health. The sample was blood. This sequence joins TRBV12-3 or TRBV12-4 and TRBJ2-7, with 8 nucleotides matching TRBD1. The CDR3 loop is CASSLGQGRSYEQYF. The CDR3 region has the DNA TGTGCCAGCAGTTTAGGACAGGGGAGGTCCTACGAGCAGTACTTC.